The source of this T cell receptor beta chain is a study of cytomegalovirus exposure and HLA in healthy donors. The sample holds a few counts of this clone. Primers included in the PCR were 60 Vbeta and 13 Jbeta primers. The protocol was immunoSEQ multiplex PCR, while the TCRdb copy is restricted to in-frame clones and leaves out a portion. The data show approximately 100,000 clones, about 70% seen once. From germline, CDR1 is SGHRS and CDR2 YFSETQ. J gave up 5 bases and V 4 bases, and 12 bases lay outside the gene matches. CDR3 length equals 18 residues. Material for sequencing was PBMCs. The receptor was isolated from a woman aged 40 to 49 in good health and CMV-seronegative. The rearrangement uses TRBV5-1 and TRBJ2-1; 13 positions agree with TRBD2. The CDR3 loop reads CASSKLAGGPQGDNEQFF. CDR3 in DNA: TGCGCCAGCAGCAAACTAGCGGGAGGGCCTCAGGGAGACAATGAGCAGTTCTTC.